This T cell receptor beta chain was retrieved from a study of STAT3 mutations in large granular lymphocyte leukemia. TCRdb keeps only in-frame clones here, not all; method: immunoSEQ multiplex PCR. The sample lists about 5,700 clones; 60% to 80% were seen once. As regards this clone: Its antigen is not known.

Study-level findings and limits: At least one immunodominant TCR beta clonotype appeared in every T-cell large granular lymphocyte leukemia patient.

Germline CDR1 is MGHRA and CDR2 is YSYEKL. The CDR3 extends over 10 amino acids. V gave up 11 bases and J gave up 9 bases, with 8 bases separating them. V gene TRBV4-1 combines with J gene TRBJ1-6; D unclear. The clonotype originates from a man aged 35 to 55 with T-cell large granular lymphocyte leukemia. Some clones in this sample may be carry-over from other donors' samples. Sequenced material: peripheral blood mononuclear cells. The CDR3 DNA follows: TGCGCCTCGGGTGGTTCACCCCTCCACTTT. Translated: CASGGSPLHF.